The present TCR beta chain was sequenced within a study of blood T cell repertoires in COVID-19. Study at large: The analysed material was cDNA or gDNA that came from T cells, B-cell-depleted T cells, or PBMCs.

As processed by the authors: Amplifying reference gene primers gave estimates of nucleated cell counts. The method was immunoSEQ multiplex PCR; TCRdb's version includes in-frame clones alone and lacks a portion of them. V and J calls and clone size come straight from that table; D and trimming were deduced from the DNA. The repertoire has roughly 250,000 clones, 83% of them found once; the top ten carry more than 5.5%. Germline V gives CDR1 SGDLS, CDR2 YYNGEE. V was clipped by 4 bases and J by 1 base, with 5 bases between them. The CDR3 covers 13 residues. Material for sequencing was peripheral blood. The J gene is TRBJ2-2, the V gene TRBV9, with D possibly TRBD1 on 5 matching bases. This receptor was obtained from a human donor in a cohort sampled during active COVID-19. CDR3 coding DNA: TGTGCCAGCAGCCAGGGGAACACCGGGGAGCTGTTTTTT. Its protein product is CASSQGNTGELFF.